These T cell receptor beta chains were read from a single sample in a study of blood T cell repertoires in COVID-19. Profiling relied on immunoSEQ multiplex PCR, and the TCRdb table lists in-frame clones only, not all of them. The sample lists more than 150,000 clones, roughly 86% occurring once. Sequenced input: peripheral blood. The receptor set was obtained from a man aged 40-49 years with active or convalescent COVID-19. Each CDR3 is given with its conserved first and last residue. A D gene is named only where the DNA matches it firmly. The size entry is marked missing in some rows and otherwise reads once, few, many or a size class.

D	V	length	size	J	CDR3	DNA
TRBD1	TRBV2	15	.	TRBJ1-2	CASSDTTGGHYGYTF	TGTGCCAGCAGTGATACGACAGGGGGTCACTATGGCTACACCTTC
.	TRBV9	17	.	TRBJ1-1	CASSVVPNIEWNTEAFF	TGTGCCAGCAGCGTAGTGCCCAACATCGAATGGAACACTGAAGCTTTCTTT
.	TRBV12-5	14	.	TRBJ1-1	CASGFPNPNTEAFF	TGTGCTAGTGGTTTCCCAAATCCGAACACTGAAGCTTTCTTT
.	TRBV11-1	15	few	TRBJ2-7	CASSLGGWSSYEQYF	TGTGCCAGCAGCTTGGGGGGTTGGAGCTCCTACGAGCAGTACTTC
.	TRBV7-3	13	few	TRBJ2-1	CASSLRRATEQFF	TGTGCCAGCAGCTTACGCAGGGCGACTGAGCAGTTCTTC
TRBD1	TRBV6-1	14	.	TRBJ2-7	CASSEHYRGYEQYF	TGTGCCAGCAGTGAACATTACAGGGGGTACGAGCAGTACTTC
.	TRBV30	14	.	TRBJ2-7	CAWSLEGAPHEQYF	TGTGCCTGGAGTCTGGAGGGTGCACCCCACGAGCAGTACTTC
.	TRBV12-2	16	.	TRBJ2-7	CASRFRRDSQSYEQYF	TGTGCAAGTCGCTTCCGCCGGGACAGCCAATCCTACGAGCAGTACTTC
.	TRBV28	15	.	TRBJ1-6	CASSLGQVPNSPLHF	TGTGCCAGCAGTTTGGGGCAGGTACCAAATTCACCCCTCCACTTT
TRBD2	TRBV19	12	.	TRBJ2-5	CARAGRQETQYF	TGTGCCAGAGCGGGGCGGCAGGAGACCCAGTACTTC
.	TRBV12-5	13	.	TRBJ1-2	CASGSQKSGGYTF	TGTGCTAGTGGTTCCCAAAAATCAGGGGGCTACACCTTC
.	TRBV15	11	.	TRBJ2-7	CATSSQYEQYF	TGTGCCACCAGCAGCCAGTACGAGCAGTACTTC
.	TRBV7-9	14	.	TRBJ2-5	CASSLVRGRETQYF	TGTGCCAGCAGCTTAGTTCGGGGGAGAGAGACCCAGTACTTC
.	TRBV10-3	13	.	TRBJ1-2	CAISGTESYGYTF	TGTGCCATCAGTGGGACAGAGAGTTATGGCTACACCTTC
.	TRBV5-1	16	.	TRBJ2-7	CASSGGMGRASYEQYF	TGCGCCAGCAGCGGCGGGATGGGTCGGGCCTCCTACGAGCAGTACTTC
TRBD2	TRBV5-1	16	.	TRBJ2-3	CASSSGASGNTDTQYF	TGCGCCAGCAGCTCAGGGGCTAGCGGGAACACAGATACGCAGTATTTT
.	TRBV13	15	.	TRBJ1-2	CASSLRGLTNYGYTF	TGTGCCAGCAGCTTAAGGGGACTTACTAACTATGGCTACACCTTC
TRBD1	TRBV5-1	15	.	TRBJ2-1	CASSPGTGGPNEQFF	TGCGCCAGCAGCCCCGGGACAGGGGGGCCCAATGAGCAGTTCTTC
.	TRBV28	14	once	TRBJ1-5	CASAEAGPYQPQHF	TGTGCCAGCGCCGAGGCAGGGCCATATCAGCCCCAGCATTTT
.	TRBV5-1	15	.	TRBJ1-1	CASSTALREDTEAFF	TGCGCCAGCAGCACGGCTCTCAGGGAAGATACTGAAGCTTTCTTT
TRBD1	TRBV27	13	once	TRBJ2-7	CASSWGTENEQYF	TGTGCCAGCAGTTGGGGGACAGAAAACGAGCAGTACTTC
TRBD1	TRBV3-1/TRBV3-2	13	.	TRBJ2-1	CASSSRDRDEQFF	TGTGCCAGCAGCAGCCGGGACAGGGATGAGCAGTTCTTC
TRBD1	TRBV6-5	14	.	TRBJ1-1	CASRRTGQNTEAFF	TGTGCCAGCAGACGGACAGGGCAGAACACTGAAGCTTTCTTT
TRBD1	TRBV30	14	once	TRBJ2-1	CAWRPGQGYNEQFF	TGTGCCTGGAGGCCGGGACAGGGTTACAATGAGCAGTTCTTC
TRBD1	TRBV7-3	16	.	TRBJ1-2	CASSPTGTGGFYGYTF	TGTGCCAGCAGCCCAACAGGGACAGGGGGCTTCTATGGCTACACCTTC
.	TRBV5-5	18	few	TRBJ2-2	CASSPGTHIFANTGELFF	TGTGCCAGCAGCCCGGGGACACATATTTTCGCGAACACCGGGGAGCTGTTTTTT
.	TRBV6-5	13	.	TRBJ1-1	CASIRGGPTEAFF	TGTGCCAGCATCAGAGGTGGTCCCACTGAAGCTTTCTTT
TRBD1	TRBV4-1	16	.	TRBJ1-3	CASSQVGQITGNTIYF	TGCGCCAGCAGCCAAGTGGGACAGATTACTGGAAACACCATATATTTT
TRBD2	TRBV6-4	16	few	TRBJ2-1	CASSEGSGGASDEQFF	TGTGCCAGCAGTGAGGGTAGCGGGGGGGCTTCGGATGAGCAGTTCTTC
TRBD1	TRBV2	14	.	TRBJ2-2	CASSATGTTGELFF	TGTGCCAGCAGTGCGACAGGGACCACCGGGGAGCTGTTTTTT
.	TRBV2	14	many	TRBJ1-4	CASSLLTANEKLFF	TGTGCCAGCAGTCTATTGACAGCTAATGAAAAACTGTTTTTT
TRBD1	TRBV19	14	.	TRBJ2-7	CASSTRQGKDEQYF	TGTGCCAGTAGTACGAGACAGGGTAAGGACGAGCAGTACTTC
TRBD1	TRBV28	15	.	TRBJ2-7	CASRDRGGSSYEQYF	TGTGCCAGCCGGGACAGGGGGGGATCCTCCTACGAGCAGTACTTC
.	TRBV18	12	.	TRBJ2-2	CASCDSTGELFF	TGTGCCAGCTGCGACAGCACCGGGGAGCTGTTTTTT
.	TRBV5-1	16	few	TRBJ1-6	CASSLEIRRADSPLHF	TGCGCCAGCAGCTTGGAGATCCGCAGGGCCGATTCACCCCTCCACTTT
TRBD2	TRBV27	18	.	TRBJ2-5	CASSSYSGGEVGRETQYF	TGTGCCAGCAGTTCCTATAGCGGGGGGGAGGTTGGACGTGAGACCCAGTACTTC